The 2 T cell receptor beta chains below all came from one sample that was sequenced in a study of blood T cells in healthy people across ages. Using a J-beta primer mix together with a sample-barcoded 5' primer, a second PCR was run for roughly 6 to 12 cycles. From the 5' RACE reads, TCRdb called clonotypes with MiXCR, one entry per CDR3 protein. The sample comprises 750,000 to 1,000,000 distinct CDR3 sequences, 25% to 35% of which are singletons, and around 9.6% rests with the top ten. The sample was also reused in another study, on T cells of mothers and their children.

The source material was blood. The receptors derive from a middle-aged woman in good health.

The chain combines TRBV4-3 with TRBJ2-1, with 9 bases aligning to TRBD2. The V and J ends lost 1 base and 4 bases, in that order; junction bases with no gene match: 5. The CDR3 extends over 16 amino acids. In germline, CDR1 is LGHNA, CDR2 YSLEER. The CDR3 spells CASSQGLAGRYNEQFF. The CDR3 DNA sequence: TGCGCCAGCAGCCAAGGTCTAGCGGGGAGGTACAATGAGCAGTTCTTC.

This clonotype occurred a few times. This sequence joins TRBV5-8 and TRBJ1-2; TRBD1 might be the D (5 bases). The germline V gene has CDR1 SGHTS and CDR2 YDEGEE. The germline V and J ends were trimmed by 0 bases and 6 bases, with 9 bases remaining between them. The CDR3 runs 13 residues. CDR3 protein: CASSLAGRDGYTF. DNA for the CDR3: TGTGCCAGCAGCTTGGCAGGCAGGGATGGCTACACCTTC.